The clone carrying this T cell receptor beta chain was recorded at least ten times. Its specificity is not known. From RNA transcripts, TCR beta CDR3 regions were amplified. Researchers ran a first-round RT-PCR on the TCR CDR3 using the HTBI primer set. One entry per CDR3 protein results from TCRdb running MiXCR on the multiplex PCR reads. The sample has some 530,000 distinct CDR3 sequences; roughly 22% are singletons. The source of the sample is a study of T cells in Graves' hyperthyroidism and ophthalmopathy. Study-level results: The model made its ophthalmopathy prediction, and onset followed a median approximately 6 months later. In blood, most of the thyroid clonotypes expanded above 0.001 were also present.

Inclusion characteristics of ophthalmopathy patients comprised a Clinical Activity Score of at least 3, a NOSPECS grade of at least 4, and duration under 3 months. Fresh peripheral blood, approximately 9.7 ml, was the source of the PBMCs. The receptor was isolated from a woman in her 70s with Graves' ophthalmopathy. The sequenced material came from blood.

The chain's CDR3 is CSVGDSEQFF. In DNA, the CDR3 is TGCAGCGTCGGAGACAGTGAGCAGTTCTTC. The chain couples TRBV29-1 to TRBJ2-1, with D perhaps matching TRBD1 (5 bases). The V end lost 6 bases, the J end lost 9 bases, and 9 bases lay between the germline ends. Germline CDR1 reads SQVTM; CDR2 reads ANQGSEA. The CDR3 contains 10 residues.